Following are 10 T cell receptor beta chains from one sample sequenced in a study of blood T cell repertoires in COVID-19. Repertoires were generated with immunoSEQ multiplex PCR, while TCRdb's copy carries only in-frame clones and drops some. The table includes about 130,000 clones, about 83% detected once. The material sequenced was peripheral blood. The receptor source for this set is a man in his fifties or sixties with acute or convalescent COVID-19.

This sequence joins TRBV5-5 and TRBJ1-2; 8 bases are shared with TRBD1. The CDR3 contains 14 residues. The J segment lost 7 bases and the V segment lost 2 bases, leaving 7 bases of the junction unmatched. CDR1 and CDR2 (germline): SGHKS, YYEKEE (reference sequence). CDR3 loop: CASSFTGGVGGYTF. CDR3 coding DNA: TGTGCCAGCAGCTTCACAGGGGGAGTAGGTGGCTACACCTTC.

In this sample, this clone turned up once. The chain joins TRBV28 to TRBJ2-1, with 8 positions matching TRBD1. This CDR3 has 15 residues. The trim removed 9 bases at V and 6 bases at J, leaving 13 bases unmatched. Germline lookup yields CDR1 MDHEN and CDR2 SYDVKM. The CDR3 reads CASGSGQGAINEQFF. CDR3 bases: TGTGCCAGTGGCTCTGGGCAGGGGGCCATCAATGAGCAGTTCTTC.

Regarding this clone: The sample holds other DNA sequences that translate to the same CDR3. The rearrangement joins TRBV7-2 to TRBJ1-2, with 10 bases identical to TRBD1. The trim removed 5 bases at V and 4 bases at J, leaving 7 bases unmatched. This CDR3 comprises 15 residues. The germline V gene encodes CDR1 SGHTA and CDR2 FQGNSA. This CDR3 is CASSPRTGGRYGYTF. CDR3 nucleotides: TGTGCCAGCAGCCCGCGGACAGGGGGACGCTATGGCTACACCTTC.

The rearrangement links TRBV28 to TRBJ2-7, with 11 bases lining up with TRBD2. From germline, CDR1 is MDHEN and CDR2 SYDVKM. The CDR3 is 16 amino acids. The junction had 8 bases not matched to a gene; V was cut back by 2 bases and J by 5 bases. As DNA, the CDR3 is TGTGCCAGCAGTTTAGAACTAGCGGGAGTTCGCGACGAGCAGTACTTC. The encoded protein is CASSLELAGVRDEQYF. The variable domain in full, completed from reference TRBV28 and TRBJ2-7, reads DVKVTQSSRYLVKRTGEKVFLECVQDMDHENMFWYRQDPGLGLRLIYFSYDVKMKEKGDIPEGYSVSREKKERFSLILESASTNQTSMYLCASSLELAGVRDEQYFGPGTRLTVT.

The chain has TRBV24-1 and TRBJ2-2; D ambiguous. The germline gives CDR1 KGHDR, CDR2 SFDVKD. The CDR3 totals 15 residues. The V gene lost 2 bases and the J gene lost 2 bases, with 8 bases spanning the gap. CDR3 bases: TGTGCCACCAGTGATTGGGCAGGCAACACCGGGGAGCTGTTTTTT. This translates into CATSDWAGNTGELFF.

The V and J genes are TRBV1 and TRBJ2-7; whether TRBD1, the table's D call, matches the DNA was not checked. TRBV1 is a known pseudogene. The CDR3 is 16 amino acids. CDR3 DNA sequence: TGCACCAGCAGCCAAGATCTAACGCAGGGATCCTACGAGCAGTACTTC. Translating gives CTSSQDLTQGSYEQYF.

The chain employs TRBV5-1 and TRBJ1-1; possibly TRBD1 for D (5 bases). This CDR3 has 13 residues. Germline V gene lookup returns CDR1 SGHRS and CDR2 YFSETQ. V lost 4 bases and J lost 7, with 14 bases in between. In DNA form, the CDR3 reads TGCGCCAGCAGCCGGTGGGAGGGGTATGAAGCTTTCTTT. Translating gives CASSRWEGYEAFF.

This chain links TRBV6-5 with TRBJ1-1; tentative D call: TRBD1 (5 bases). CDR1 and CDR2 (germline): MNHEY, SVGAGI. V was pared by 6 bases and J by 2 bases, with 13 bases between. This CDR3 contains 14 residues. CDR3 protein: CASRMDNLNTEAFF. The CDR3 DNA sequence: TGTGCCAGCAGGATGGACAACCTCAACACTGAAGCTTTCTTT.

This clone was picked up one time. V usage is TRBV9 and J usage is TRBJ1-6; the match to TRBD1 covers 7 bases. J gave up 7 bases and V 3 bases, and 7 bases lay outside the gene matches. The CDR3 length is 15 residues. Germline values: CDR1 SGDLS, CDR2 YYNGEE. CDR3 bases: TGTGCCAGCAGCGCGGGCCGGGACAGCAATTCACCCCTCCACTTT. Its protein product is CASSAGRDSNSPLHF.

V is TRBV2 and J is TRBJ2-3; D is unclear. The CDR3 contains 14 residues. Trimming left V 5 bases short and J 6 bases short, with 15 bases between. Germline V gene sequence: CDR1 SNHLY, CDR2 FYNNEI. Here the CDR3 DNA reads TGTGCCAGCAGTCCCCAGCGCCCCCGTGATACGCAGTATTTT. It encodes CASSPQRPRDTQYF.